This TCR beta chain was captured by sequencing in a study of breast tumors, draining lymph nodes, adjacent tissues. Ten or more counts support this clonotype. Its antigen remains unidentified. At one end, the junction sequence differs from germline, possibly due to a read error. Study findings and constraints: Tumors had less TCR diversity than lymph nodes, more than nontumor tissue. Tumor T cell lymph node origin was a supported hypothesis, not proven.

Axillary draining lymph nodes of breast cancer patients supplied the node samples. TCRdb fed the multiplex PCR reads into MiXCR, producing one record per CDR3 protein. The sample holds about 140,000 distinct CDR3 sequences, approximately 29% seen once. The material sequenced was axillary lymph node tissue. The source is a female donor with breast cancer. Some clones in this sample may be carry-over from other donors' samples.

CDR3 sequence: CAWSKGQGANQAQHF. In DNA, the CDR3 is TGTGCCTGGAGCAAAGGACAGGGGGCTAATCAGGCCCAGCATTTT. The V call is TRBV30, the J call TRBJ1-5, with TRBD1 matching 11 bases. The CDR3 consists of 15 residues. Germline CDR1 and CDR2: GTSNPN and SVGIG (reference sequence).